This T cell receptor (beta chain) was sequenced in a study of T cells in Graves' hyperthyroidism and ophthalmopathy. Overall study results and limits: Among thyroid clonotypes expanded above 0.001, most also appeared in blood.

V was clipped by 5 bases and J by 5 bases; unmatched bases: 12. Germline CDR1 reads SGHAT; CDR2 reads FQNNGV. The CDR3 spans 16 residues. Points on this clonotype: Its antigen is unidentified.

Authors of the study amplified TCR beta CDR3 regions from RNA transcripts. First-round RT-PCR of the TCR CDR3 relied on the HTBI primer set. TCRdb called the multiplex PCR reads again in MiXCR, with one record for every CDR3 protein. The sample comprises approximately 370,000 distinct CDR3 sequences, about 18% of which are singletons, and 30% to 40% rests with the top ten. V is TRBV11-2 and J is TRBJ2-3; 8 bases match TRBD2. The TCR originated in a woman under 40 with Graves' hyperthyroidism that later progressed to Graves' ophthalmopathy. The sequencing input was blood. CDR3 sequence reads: CASSHNSGMQRDTQYF. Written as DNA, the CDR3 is TGTGCCAGCAGCCACAATAGCGGGATGCAGCGAGATACGCAGTATTTT.